These 23 T cell receptor beta chains were all obtained from the same sample, sequenced in a study of CXCR3-negative and CXCR3-positive naive CD8 T cells. Study conclusions and caveats: More hydrophobic TRB CDR3s occurred in CXCR3-positive than in CXCR3-negative naive cells.

Which antigens these TCRs recognize remains unknown. UMI-labeled 5' RACE TRB cDNA libraries were prepared from the cells. TCRdb re-called the 5' RACE reads and shows each CDR3 protein once, DNA omitted. Its table lists approximately 120,000 distinct CDR3 sequences. Sequencing was carried out using naive CXCR3+ CD8+ T cells from blood. Subset described: CD45RO-CCR7+CD27+CD95- naive CD8+ T cells expressing CXCR3 (TNR3+). These receptor sequences come from a human donor in good health. Some clones in this sample may be carry-over from other donors' samples.

J is TRBJ2-5 and V is TRBV20-1. The germline CDR1 and CDR2 sequences are DFQATT and SNEGSKA (reference sequence). The CDR3 extends over 15 amino acids. The CDR3 reads CSARDIRTEQETQYF.

This chain connects TRBV5-1 to TRBJ2-1. The CDR3 runs to 13 residues. Germline values: CDR1 SGHRS, CDR2 YFSETQ. The CDR3 here is CASSPETYNEQFF.

The chain combines TRBV7-8 with TRBJ2-5. Germline CDR1 reads SGHVS; CDR2 reads FQNEAQ. The CDR3 extends over 13 amino acids. CDR3 amino acids: CASSLWGQETQYF.

The V call is TRBV29-1, the J call TRBJ2-4. Germline loops: CDR1 SQVTM, CDR2 ANQGSEA. This CDR3 contains 11 residues. The CDR3 protein is CSVDNGHIQYF.

The V gene is TRBV28, the J gene TRBJ1-2. Germline values: CDR1 MDHEN, CDR2 SYDVKM. This CDR3 spans 13 amino acids. This CDR3 is CASSEQNFYGYTF.

V usage is TRBV12-3 or TRBV12-4 and J usage is TRBJ2-2. The CDR3 totals 14 residues. CDR3 in amino acids: CASRLYRNTGELFF.

The chain joins TRBV6-6 to TRBJ2-1; there is no DNA to check the TCRdb D call of TRBD1. This CDR3 contains 14 residues. The germline CDR1 and CDR2 sequences are MNHNY and SVGAGI (reference sequence). The CDR3 spells CASGEDRVQNEQFF.

This chain uses TRBV29-1 with TRBJ2-1. In germline, CDR1 is SQVTM, CDR2 ANQGSEA. The CDR3 has 14 amino acids. Here the CDR3 reads CSVEEDSSYNEQFF.

The V gene is TRBV19, the J gene TRBJ2-1; TCRdb's D call of TRBD1 is untestable without DNA. This CDR3 contains 12 residues. Germline V lookup: CDR1 LNHDA, CDR2 SQIVND (reference sequence). CDR3 loop: CASRTGYNEQFF.

This chain joins TRBV4-1 and TRBJ2-7; TCRdb selects TRBD1, and the lack of DNA leaves this call unchecked. The CDR3 is made up of 15 amino acids. The germline gives CDR1 MGHRA, CDR2 YSYEKL. This chain's CDR3 is CASSQTEGQQYEQYF.

V is TRBV7-2 and J is TRBJ1-1; the D call of TRBD1 rests on TCRdb alone, since no DNA is present to check it. Germline-derived CDR1 and CDR2 are SGHTA and FQGNSA. CDR3 length: 13 residues. The CDR3: CASRRGQNTEAFF.

The rearrangement links TRBV7-9 to TRBJ2-1; checking the TCRdb D call of TRBD1 is not possible without DNA. This CDR3 region has 16 residues. Germline CDR1 and CDR2: SEHNR and FQNEAQ (reference sequence). The CDR3: CASSSRLGHSYNEQFF.

This sequence joins TRBV2 and TRBJ2-3; TCRdb names TRBD2, which stays unverified in the absence of DNA. The CDR3 totals 16 residues. Germline V CDR1 and CDR2: SNHLY, FYNNEI. The CDR3 loop reads CASGGDTSSSTDTQYF.

V gene TRBV28 combines with J gene TRBJ2-7. Looked up from germline, CDR1 is MDHEN and CDR2 is SYDVKM. This CDR3 contains 14 residues. CDR3 sequence: CASSQRLSSYEQYF.

The chain carries TRBV20-1 and TRBJ2-1; TCRdb returns TRBD2, unconfirmable since there is no DNA. The germline V gene encodes CDR1 DFQATT and CDR2 SNEGSKA (reference sequence). This CDR3 has 17 residues. This CDR3 reads CSARRSEGLAGNNEQFF.

The CDR3 protein is CASRGPTSGGAAGTGELFF. V and J are TRBV2 and TRBJ2-2; the TCRdb D gene call, TRBD2, has no DNA to confirm it. CDR3 length: 19 amino acids. Per germline, CDR1 SNHLY and CDR2 FYNNEI.

The chain couples TRBV21-1 to TRBJ2-1; TCRdb's assignment of TRBD1 cannot be checked, as there is no DNA. TRBV21-1 is shown as a pseudogene. This CDR3 spans 17 amino acids. The CDR3 is CASNMGPGQGPYNEQFF.

The rearrangement joins TRBV12-3 or TRBV12-4 to TRBJ1-1. The CDR3 covers 13 residues. The CDR3 protein is CASSTTVNTEAFF.

This sequence joins TRBV27 and TRBJ2-2; the TCRdb D gene call, TRBD2, has no DNA to confirm it. The CDR3 is 16 amino acids. The germline V gene has CDR1 MNHEY and CDR2 SMNVEV (reference sequence). The CDR3 sequence: CASSPDSYANTGELFF.

The genes are TRBV6-4 and TRBJ2-1; TCRdb designates TRBD1, a call that cannot be tested without DNA. Germline values: CDR1 MRHNA, CDR2 SNTAGT. The CDR3 totals 14 residues. The chain's CDR3 is CASSESSGGNEQFF.

The chain couples TRBV14 to TRBJ1-5; the D call from TCRdb, TRBD1, cannot be confirmed without DNA. Germline-derived CDR1 and CDR2 are SGHDN and FVKESK. The CDR3 extends over 19 amino acids. This chain's CDR3 is CASSQPGQRLNINNQPQHF.

The CDR3 reads CASSEDRSYEQYF. The V call is TRBV2, the J call TRBJ2-7. The CDR3 contains 13 residues. Per the germline V gene, CDR1 is SNHLY and CDR2 is FYNNEI.

The chain couples TRBV5-1 to TRBJ2-2; absent DNA, TCRdb's TRBD1 call cannot be checked. This CDR3 is built from 13 residues. Germline values: CDR1 SGHRS, CDR2 YFSETQ. This chain's CDR3 is CASSLQGTGELFF.